Following are 13 T cell receptor beta chains from one sample sequenced in a study of patients and donors after allogeneic stem cell transplantation. TCRdb itself ran the RT-PCR reads through MiXCR, one entry per CDR3 protein. This table holds hundreds of thousands of distinct CDR3 sequences, under 20% found once. Material for sequencing was blood, either unsorted or a sorted T cell fraction (not recorded which). All receptors come from a human donor who was either an allogeneic HSCT recipient or a stem cell or donor lymphocyte infusion donor (not recorded which). It is not recorded whose cells these are; they may come from a transplant donor.

In its sample, this clonotype was seen many times. The chain joins TRBV7-8 to TRBJ1-5; tentative D call: TRBD1 (6 bases). Germline values: CDR1 SGHVS, CDR2 FQNEAQ. Trimming took 1 base from V and 2 from J, leaving 9 bases between them. The CDR3 consists of 15 residues. The CDR3 sequence: CASSLEGGRNQPQHF. The CDR3 nucleotides are TGTGCCAGCAGCTTAGAGGGGGGGCGCAATCAGCCCCAGCATTTT.

There are a few counts of this clonotype. The rearrangement links TRBV14 to TRBJ2-7, with 9 bases lining up with TRBD1. Per germline, CDR1 SGHDN and CDR2 FVKESK. J gave up 4 bases and V 6 bases, and 4 bases lay outside the gene matches. The CDR3 runs 13 residues. In DNA, the CDR3 is TGTGCCAGCAGAAATGGACAGGGGTACGAGCAGTACTTC. Its protein product is CASRNGQGYEQYF.

The rearrangement joins TRBV15 to TRBJ1-1, with TRBD1 matching 7 bases. With 3 bases clipped from V and 0 bases from J, the junction kept 4 bases outside the gene matches. Germline values: CDR1 LNHNV, CDR2 YYDKDF (reference sequence). This CDR3 has 15 residues. CDR3 coding DNA: TGTGCCACCAGCAGTCGGGACAGTTTGAACACTGAAGCTTTCTTT. Translating gives CATSSRDSLNTEAFF. Variable domain in full (rest from reference TRBV15 and TRBJ1-1): DAMVIQNPRYQVTQFGKPVTLSCSQTLNHNVMYWYQQKSSQAPKLLFHYYDKDFNNEADTPDNFQSRRPNTSFCFLDIRSPGLGDTAMYLCATSSRDSLNTEAFFGQGTRLTVV.

The chain uses TRBV20-1 and TRBJ2-1; 7 positions agree with TRBD2. The CDR3 is made up of 15 amino acids. Per the germline V gene, CDR1 is DFQATT and CDR2 is SNEGSKA (reference sequence). J lost 0 bases, V lost 6 bases, and 8 bases had no gene match. The CDR3 loop reads CSARRGGSSYNEQFF. CDR3 in DNA: TGCAGTGCCCGGCGGGGCGGGAGCTCCTACAATGAGCAGTTCTTC.

This clonotype was seen at least ten times. The chain is built from TRBV7-9 and TRBJ2-5; a possible D gene is TRBD1 (7 bases). CDR1 SEHNR and CDR2 FQNEAQ come from the germline V gene (reference sequence). The CDR3 has 15 amino acids. V dropped 4 bases and J dropped 5 bases, with 17 bases sitting between them. Here the CDR3 DNA reads TGTGCCAGCAGCTATAGGCAGGGGGGAGAGGAGACCCAGTACTTC. This codes for CASSYRQGGEETQYF.

The chain recombines TRBV29-1 with TRBJ2-3; possible D gene TRBD1, 5 bases. This CDR3 is 13 amino acids long. Germline V lookup: CDR1 SQVTM, CDR2 ANQGSEA. Trimming took off 5 bases at V and 0 bases at J, with 9 bases between the two ends. The CDR3 DNA is TGCAGCGTTATTCAGGGAAGCACAGATACGCAGTATTTT. This sequence encodes CSVIQGSTDTQYF.

The chain couples TRBV7-2 to TRBJ2-5; D gene unclear. CDR3 length equals 14 residues. Germline V lookup: CDR1 SGHTA, CDR2 FQGNSA. V was trimmed by 2 bases and J by 1 base, leaving 8 bases between them. CDR3 sequence reads: CASSLNEPQETQYF. The CDR3 nucleotides are TGTGCCAGCAGCTTAAACGAGCCCCAAGAGACCCAGTACTTC. The whole variable domain, remainder taken from reference TRBV7-2 and TRBJ2-5, is GAGVSQSPSNKVTEKGKDVELRCDPISGHTALYWYRQSLGQGLEFLIYFQGNSAPDKSGLPSDRFSAERTGGSVSTLTIQRTQQEDSAVYLCASSLNEPQETQYFGPGTRLLVL.

This clonotype has a handful of counts. Germline and junction disagree at one end, which may indicate a read error. The chain employs TRBV7-7 and TRBJ2-1; D is unresolved. The CDR3 is 13 residues long. Germline CDR1 is SSHAT and CDR2 is FNYEAQ (reference sequence). CDR3 nucleotide sequence: TGTGCTAGCAGCTTATACGCCTACAATGAGCAGTTCTTC. Translated, it gives CASSLYAYNEQFF.

The genes are TRBV5-6 and TRBJ2-7; 7 bases match TRBD2. CDR1 is SGHDT and CDR2 is YYEEEE in the germline V gene. CDR3 length equals 14 residues. V was clipped by 3 bases and J by 3 bases; unmatched bases: 6. The CDR3 loop is CASSSRDYNYEQYF. The CDR3, as DNA: TGTGCCAGCAGCTCCCGGGACTACAACTACGAGCAGTACTTC.

This clonotype came up a few times. The genes are TRBV19 and TRBJ2-3; D remains ambiguous. V gave up 9 bases and J gave up 1 base, with 17 bases separating them. The CDR3 has 15 amino acids. Germline CDR1 and CDR2: LNHDA and SQIVND (reference sequence). The CDR3 DNA sequence: TGTGCCAGCCCTTCCCCGTCCCACGGCACAGATACGCAGTATTTT. Translation: CASPSPSHGTDTQYF.

The rearrangement joins TRBV7-3 to TRBJ2-1; TRBD1 or TRBD2 may be the D gene (6 bases each). Trimming took off 1 base at V and 0 bases at J, with 16 bases between the two ends. The germline CDR1 and CDR2 sequences are SGHTA and FQGTGA. This CDR3 comprises 18 residues. The CDR3 DNA reads as TGTGCCAGCAGCTTAAAAGGGGGACTCCCGAGCTCCTACAATGAGCAGTTCTTC. As protein: CASSLKGGLPSSYNEQFF.

The chain combines TRBV2 with TRBJ1-3; possibly TRBD1 for D (6 bases). Germline loops: CDR1 SNHLY, CDR2 FYNNEI. CDR3 length: 16 amino acids. V was pared by 7 bases and J by 1 base, with 17 bases between. The CDR3 is CASTRGDTGSGNTIYF. The CDR3 DNA reads TGTGCCAGCACCCGGGGGGACACGGGATCTGGAAACACCATATATTTT.

This clonotype was seen a handful of times. V usage is TRBV13 and J usage is TRBJ2-1; 12 bases line up with TRBD2. CDR1 and CDR2 (germline): PRHDT, FYEKMQ (reference sequence). The CDR3 is made up of 16 amino acids. The trim removed 5 bases at V and 8 bases at J, leaving 10 bases unmatched. The chain's CDR3 is CASSTQTSGSLYEQFF. CDR3 bases: TGTGCCAGCAGCACCCAGACTAGCGGGAGTCTCTATGAGCAGTTCTTC.